Below, one T cell receptor (beta chain) is given with its context. Its antigen is as yet unknown. V was cut by 0 bases and J by 7 bases, with 20 bases left in between. The germline gives CDR1 SGDLS, CDR2 YYNGEE. This CDR3 has 16 residues. The sample is drawn from a study of long-term antiretroviral therapy in people with HIV. Study at large: A decade or so separates the oldest specimens from the later 2015 immediate-ART recommendation. The study's findings and limits: Across all time points, the repertoire was dominated by clones that expanded before ART.

Survey-level resolution applied to immunoSEQ assay v3.0. For each individual sample, sequencing targeted roughly 40,000-50,000 T-cell genomes. Profiled with immunoSEQ multiplex PCR; TCRdb holds only in-frame clones, not every one. The sample holds nearly 11,000 clones, 84% seen once. This sample comprised unsorted PBMCs, obtained roughly 7 years after starting antiretroviral therapy. This chain uses TRBV9 with TRBJ2-7; D may match TRBD1 or TRBD2 (6 bases each). This clonotype originated in a middle-aged man with HIV. CDR3 bases: TGTGCCAGCAGCGTAGGAACACAAACGGGGGCCGGGGAGCAGTACTTC. The encoded protein is CASSVGTQTGAGEQYF.